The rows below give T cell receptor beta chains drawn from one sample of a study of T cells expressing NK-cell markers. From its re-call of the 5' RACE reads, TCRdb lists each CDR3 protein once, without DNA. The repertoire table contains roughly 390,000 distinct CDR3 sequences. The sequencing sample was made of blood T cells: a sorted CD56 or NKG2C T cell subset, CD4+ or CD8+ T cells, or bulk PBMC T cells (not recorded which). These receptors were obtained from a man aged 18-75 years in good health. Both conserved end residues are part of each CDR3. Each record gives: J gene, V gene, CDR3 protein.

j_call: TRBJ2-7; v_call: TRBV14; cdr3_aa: CASSQDLLLSSYEQYF
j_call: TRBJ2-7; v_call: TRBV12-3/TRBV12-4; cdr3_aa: CASVRTGGTYEQYF
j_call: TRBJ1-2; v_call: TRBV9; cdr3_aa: CASSVQQDHFSGGYTF
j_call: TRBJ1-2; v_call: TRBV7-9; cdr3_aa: CASSLGAGRVDGYTF
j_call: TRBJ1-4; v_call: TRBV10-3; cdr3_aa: CATSPKDRGGEKLFF
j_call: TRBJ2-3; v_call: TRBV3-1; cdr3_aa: CASSLGVRGRGAKTDTQYF
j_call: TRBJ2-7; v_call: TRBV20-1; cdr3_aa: CSALDRATYEQYF
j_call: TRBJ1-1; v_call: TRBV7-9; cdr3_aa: CASSRSREEAFF
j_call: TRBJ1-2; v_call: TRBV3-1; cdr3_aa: CASSQGRGVGGYTF
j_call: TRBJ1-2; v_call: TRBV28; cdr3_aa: CASRTQERIYGYTF
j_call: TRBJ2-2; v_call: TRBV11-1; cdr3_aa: CASSPRLAATGELFF
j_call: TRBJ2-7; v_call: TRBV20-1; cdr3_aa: CSAQQRGPGYEQYF
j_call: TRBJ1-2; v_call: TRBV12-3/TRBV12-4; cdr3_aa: CASSFRAGMNYGYTF
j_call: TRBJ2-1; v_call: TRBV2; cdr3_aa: CASSRDTSINEQFF
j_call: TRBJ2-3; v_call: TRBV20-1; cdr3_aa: CSARDPTGSTDTQYF
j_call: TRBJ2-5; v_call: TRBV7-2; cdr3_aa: CASSSGLAGGVQLQETQYF
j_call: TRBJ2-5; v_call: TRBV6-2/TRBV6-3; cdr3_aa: CASSYRSGQETQYF
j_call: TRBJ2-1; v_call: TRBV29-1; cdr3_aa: CSVHRGSGVSYNEQFF
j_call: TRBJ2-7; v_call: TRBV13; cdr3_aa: CASSLATLGGQTYEQYF
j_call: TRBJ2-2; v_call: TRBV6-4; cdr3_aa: CASSDSAGENTGELFF
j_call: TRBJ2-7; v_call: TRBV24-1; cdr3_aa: CATSGIDRGPGYF
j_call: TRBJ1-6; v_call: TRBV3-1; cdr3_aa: CASSLGPGDSPLHF
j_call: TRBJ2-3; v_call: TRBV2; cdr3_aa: CASSKKEADTQYF
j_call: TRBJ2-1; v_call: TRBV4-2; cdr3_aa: CASSQTSSGGPYNEQFF
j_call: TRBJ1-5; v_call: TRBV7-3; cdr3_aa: CASSSRAGNQPQHF
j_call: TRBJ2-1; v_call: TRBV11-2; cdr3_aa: CASSSSGGTYNEQFF
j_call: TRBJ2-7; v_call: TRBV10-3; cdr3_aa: CAIQTGALSEQYF
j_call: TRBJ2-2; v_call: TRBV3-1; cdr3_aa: CASSQAPLAGGPTGELFF
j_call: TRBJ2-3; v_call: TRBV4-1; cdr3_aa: CASSHGRVRSDTQYF
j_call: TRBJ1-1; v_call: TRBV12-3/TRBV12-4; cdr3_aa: CASSLSGSGNTEAFF
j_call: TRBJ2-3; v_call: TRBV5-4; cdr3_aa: CASSLTGRTSTDTQYF
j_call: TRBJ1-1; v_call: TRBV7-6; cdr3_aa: CASSQPGNRPNTEAFF
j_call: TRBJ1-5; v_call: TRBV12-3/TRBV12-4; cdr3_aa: CASSPRVGQPQHF
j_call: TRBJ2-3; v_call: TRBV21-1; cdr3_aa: CASSPYRGRADTQYF
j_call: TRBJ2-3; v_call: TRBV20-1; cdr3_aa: CSARGGLAGGPTDTQYF
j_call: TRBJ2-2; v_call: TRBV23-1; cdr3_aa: CASSQEYRTAPGSCFF
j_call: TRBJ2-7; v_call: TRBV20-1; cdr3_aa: CSAKAPGQSPYEQYF